This TCR beta chain was identified in a study of blood T cell repertoires in COVID-19. Across the study: From the United States, Italy and Spain came samples of acute and convalescent COVID-19. The analysed material was cDNA or gDNA that came from T cells, B-cell-depleted T cells, or PBMCs.

The germline gives CDR1 KGHSH, CDR2 LQKENI. The CDR3 runs 13 residues. V was pared by 4 bases and J by 3 bases, with 9 bases between. Remarks on this clone: Other DNA variants within this sample encode the same CDR3.

Per the study methods: The authors estimated nucleated cell counts from reference gene primer amplification. Clones were sequenced by immunoSEQ multiplex PCR, and TCRdb holds only the in-frame ones, with some missing. That table gives V, J and clone size, and the DNA gave D and trimming. In the table there are 200,000 or so clones, about 86% of which are singletons. The clonotype was recovered from a woman between 65 and 79 years old with acute or convalescent COVID-19. The chain couples TRBV18 to TRBJ1-1; perhaps TRBD1 as D (6 bases). The sequenced sample was peripheral blood. The CDR3 DNA sequence: TGTGCCAGCTCACGGGGGCTGGACACTGAAGCTTTCTTT. The encoded protein is CASSRGLDTEAFF.